What follows is one T cell receptor (beta chain) and its context. This entry belongs to a study of blood T cell repertoires in COVID-19. Overall study: The United States, Italy and Spain supplied acute and convalescent COVID-19 samples.

TCRdb's copy holds only in-frame clones and misses some; the assay was immunoSEQ multiplex PCR. There are more than 80,000 clones in the sample; approximately 88% occur only once, and roughly a third lies in the top ten. This CDR3 spans 16 amino acids. The ends lost 0 bases at V and 3 bases at J; junction bases unmatched: 6. Germline CDR1 and CDR2: SGDLS and YYNGEE. The source of this sequence is a woman older than 75 with active or convalescent COVID-19. The V call is TRBV9, the J call TRBJ2-5; 9 bases map to TRBD2. The material sequenced was peripheral blood. This chain's CDR3 is CASSVDGSGGEETQYF. CDR3 nucleotide sequence: TGTGCCAGCAGCGTAGATGGTAGCGGGGGAGAAGAGACCCAGTACTTC.